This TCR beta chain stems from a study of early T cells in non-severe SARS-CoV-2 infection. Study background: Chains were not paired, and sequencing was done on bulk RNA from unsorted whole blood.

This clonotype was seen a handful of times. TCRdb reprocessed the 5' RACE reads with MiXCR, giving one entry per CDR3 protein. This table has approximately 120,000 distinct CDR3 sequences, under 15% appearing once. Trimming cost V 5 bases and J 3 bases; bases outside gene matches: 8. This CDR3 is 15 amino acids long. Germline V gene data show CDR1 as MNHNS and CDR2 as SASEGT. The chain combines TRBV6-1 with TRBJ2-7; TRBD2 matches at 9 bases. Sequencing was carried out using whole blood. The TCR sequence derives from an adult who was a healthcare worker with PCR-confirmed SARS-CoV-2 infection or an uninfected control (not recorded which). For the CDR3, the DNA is TGTGCCAGCAGTACCTCTGCGGGGGGGGACTACGAGCAGTACTTC. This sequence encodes CASSTSAGGDYEQYF.